This is a list of T cell receptor beta chains from one sample in a study of control samples from healthy donors and cancer patients. Sequenced by immunoSEQ multiplex PCR; TCRdb stores in-frame clones only, minus some. This table has some 130,000 clones, about nine tenths appearing once. Sequenced input: blood. The receptors shown here come from a woman aged 45-60 years in good health. Both conserved end residues are part of each CDR3. A D gene is named only where the DNA matches it firmly. Clone size appears in some rows only: once, few, many, or a class for an expanded clone.

j_gene: TRBJ2-7; abundance: .; len: 15; v_gene: TRBV4-1; d_gene: .; CDR3nt: TGCGCCAGCAGCCAAACAGCCCAGACCAACTACGAGCAGTACTTC; CDR3aa: CASSQTAQTNYEQYF
j_gene: TRBJ1-4; abundance: once; len: 11; v_gene: TRBV6-5; d_gene: .; CDR3nt: TGTGCCAGCGGACAGAATCGAAAACTGTTTTTT; CDR3aa: CASGQNRKLFF
j_gene: TRBJ1-2; abundance: .; len: 12; v_gene: TRBV3-1/TRBV3-2; d_gene: .; CDR3nt: TGTGCCACTACCGGAGCTAACTATGGCTACACCTTC; CDR3aa: CATTGANYGYTF
j_gene: TRBJ2-2; abundance: .; len: 12; v_gene: TRBV29-1; d_gene: .; CDR3nt: TGCAGCGCGGTCCGGTTCACCGGGGAGCTGTTTTTT; CDR3aa: CSAVRFTGELFF
j_gene: TRBJ2-2; abundance: .; len: 17; v_gene: TRBV2; d_gene: TRBD1; CDR3nt: TGTGCCAGCAGTGTAAAGGGGGCCGAGCCGAACACCGGGGAGCTGTTTTTT; CDR3aa: CASSVKGAEPNTGELFF
j_gene: TRBJ1-2; abundance: few; len: 13; v_gene: TRBV12-3/TRBV12-4; d_gene: TRBD1; CDR3nt: TGTGCCAGCAGATCGCGACAGGGGGATGGCTACACCTTC; CDR3aa: CASRSRQGDGYTF
j_gene: TRBJ2-3; abundance: .; len: 14; v_gene: TRBV5-1; d_gene: .; CDR3nt: TGCGCCAGCAGCAGAACGGACGGTACAGATACGCAGTATTTT; CDR3aa: CASSRTDGTDTQYF
j_gene: TRBJ1-3; abundance: once; len: 14; v_gene: TRBV18; d_gene: .; CDR3nt: TGTGCCAGCTCACCAAATCAGCCTGGAAACACCATATATTTT; CDR3aa: CASSPNQPGNTIYF
j_gene: TRBJ1-4; abundance: .; len: 15; v_gene: TRBV6-5; d_gene: TRBD1; CDR3nt: TGTGCCAGCAGTTACGGGACAGGGTTAGGTGAAAAACTGTTTTTT; CDR3aa: CASSYGTGLGEKLFF
j_gene: TRBJ1-1; abundance: .; len: 13; v_gene: TRBV27; d_gene: .; CDR3nt: TGTGCCAGCAGTTCTGGACAGAATACTGAAGCTTTCTTT; CDR3aa: CASSSGQNTEAFF
j_gene: TRBJ1-2; abundance: .; len: 16; v_gene: TRBV3-1/TRBV3-2; d_gene: TRBD1; CDR3nt: TGTGCCAGCAGCGGGGGGACAGGGGGCGCGGTTCGTGGCTACACCTTC; CDR3aa: CASSGGTGGAVRGYTF
j_gene: TRBJ2-1; abundance: once; len: 15; v_gene: TRBV10-1; d_gene: .; CDR3nt: TGCGCCAGCAGTGAGGTGGGGAGCTCCTACAATGAGCAGTTCTTC; CDR3aa: CASSEVGSSYNEQFF
j_gene: TRBJ2-2; abundance: once; len: 13; v_gene: TRBV7-9; d_gene: TRBD2; CDR3nt: TGTGCCAGCACCCAGCGGGAGATCGGGGAGCTGTTTTTT; CDR3aa: CASTQREIGELFF
j_gene: TRBJ1-5; abundance: .; len: 13; v_gene: TRBV7-9; d_gene: .; CDR3nt: TGTGCCAGCAGCTTAGGGGAGCTGCAGCCCCAGCATTTT; CDR3aa: CASSLGELQPQHF
j_gene: TRBJ1-1; abundance: .; len: 13; v_gene: TRBV27; d_gene: TRBD1; CDR3nt: TGTGCCAGCAGTCCACAGGGGGCCACTGAAGCTTTCTTT; CDR3aa: CASSPQGATEAFF
j_gene: TRBJ1-1; abundance: .; len: 13; v_gene: TRBV19; d_gene: TRBD1; CDR3nt: TGTGCCAGTACCCAGGGGGCCTACACTGAAGCTTTCTTT; CDR3aa: CASTQGAYTEAFF
j_gene: TRBJ1-2; abundance: .; len: 15; v_gene: TRBV2; d_gene: .; CDR3nt: TGTGCCAGCAGTGGGACATCAAAAAACTTGTATGGCTACACCTTC; CDR3aa: CASSGTSKNLYGYTF
j_gene: TRBJ2-3; abundance: .; len: 17; v_gene: TRBV19; d_gene: .; CDR3nt: TGTGCCAGTAGTATAGCGACGGGGTACCCGAGCACAGATACGCAGTATTTT; CDR3aa: CASSIATGYPSTDTQYF
j_gene: TRBJ1-6; abundance: .; len: 15; v_gene: TRBV6-5; d_gene: .; CDR3nt: TGTGCCAGCACCTTTAGTAGCTCCTATAATTCACCCCTCCACTTT; CDR3aa: CASTFSSSYNSPLHF
j_gene: TRBJ1-1; abundance: .; len: 15; v_gene: TRBV19; d_gene: .; CDR3nt: TGTGCCAGTAGGGCCCGACACGAAGGGAACACTGAAGCTTTCTTT; CDR3aa: CASRARHEGNTEAFF
j_gene: TRBJ1-5; abundance: .; len: 12; v_gene: TRBV6-5; d_gene: .; CDR3nt: TGTGCCAGCAGAAACGGGGATCAGCCCCAGCATTTT; CDR3aa: CASRNGDQPQHF
j_gene: TRBJ2-1; abundance: .; len: 15; v_gene: TRBV27; d_gene: .; CDR3nt: TGTGCCAGCAGTTTGATGGGGCCCAGCGGAAATGAGCAGTTCTTC; CDR3aa: CASSLMGPSGNEQFF
j_gene: TRBJ2-7; abundance: once; len: 16; v_gene: TRBV27; d_gene: TRBD2; CDR3nt: TGTGCCAGCAGTCCCGGACTAGCGGGAGAGGGTTACGAGCAGTACTTC; CDR3aa: CASSPGLAGEGYEQYF
j_gene: TRBJ2-7; abundance: once; len: 18; v_gene: TRBV6-1; d_gene: TRBD1; CDR3nt: TGTGCCAGCAGTGAAGGATTAACCGGACAGGGCAATACCTACGAGCAGTACTTC; CDR3aa: CASSEGLTGQGNTYEQYF
j_gene: TRBJ2-2; abundance: .; len: 15; v_gene: TRBV2; d_gene: .; CDR3nt: TGTGCCAGCAGCCAGAACCCAGGTTACACCGGGGAGCTGTTTTTT; CDR3aa: CASSQNPGYTGELFF
j_gene: TRBJ2-5; abundance: .; len: 16; v_gene: TRBV7-8; d_gene: .; CDR3nt: TGTGCCAGCAGCCAAGTGAGGCGGGTCCTTGGAGAGACCCAGTACTTC; CDR3aa: CASSQVRRVLGETQYF
j_gene: TRBJ2-7; abundance: .; len: 14; v_gene: TRBV2; d_gene: .; CDR3nt: TGTGCCAGCAGTGTTCAGGGGGGAGACTACGAGCAGTACTTC; CDR3aa: CASSVQGGDYEQYF
j_gene: TRBJ2-3; abundance: .; len: 16; v_gene: TRBV4-1; d_gene: .; CDR3nt: TGCGCCAGCAGCCAAGAGTCATCAAGTTCCGCCGATACGCAGTATTTT; CDR3aa: CASSQESSSSADTQYF
j_gene: TRBJ1-2; abundance: .; len: 14; v_gene: TRBV6-6; d_gene: .; CDR3nt: TGTGCCAGCAGAACTGCCGCAGGGGACTATGGCTACACCTTC; CDR3aa: CASRTAAGDYGYTF
j_gene: TRBJ2-7; abundance: .; len: 15; v_gene: TRBV7-9; d_gene: TRBD1; CDR3nt: TGTGCCAGCTTAGCCGGGACAGTGAACTCCTACGAGCAGTACTTC; CDR3aa: CASLAGTVNSYEQYF
j_gene: TRBJ2-2; abundance: once; len: 12; v_gene: TRBV6-6; d_gene: .; CDR3nt: TGTGCCAGCAGTCAGGGGTCCGGGGAGCTGTTTTTT; CDR3aa: CASSQGSGELFF
j_gene: TRBJ2-3; abundance: .; len: 11; v_gene: TRBV24-1; d_gene: .; CDR3nt: TGTGCCTCCGGAAGCTCAGATACGCAGTATTTT; CDR3aa: CASGSSDTQYF
j_gene: TRBJ1-2; abundance: once; len: 12; v_gene: TRBV3-1/TRBV3-2; d_gene: .; CDR3nt: TGTGCCAGCAGCCAAGGGCCGCCTGGCTACACCTTC; CDR3aa: CASSQGPPGYTF
j_gene: TRBJ2-2; abundance: few; len: 14; v_gene: TRBV5-1; d_gene: .; CDR3nt: TGCGCCAGCAGCGCGACAGTGAACACCGGGGAGCTGTTTTTT; CDR3aa: CASSATVNTGELFF
j_gene: TRBJ2-2; abundance: .; len: 11; v_gene: TRBV19; d_gene: TRBD1; CDR3nt: TGTGCCAGCAAGACAGGGCGGGAGCTGTTTTTT; CDR3aa: CASKTGRELFF
j_gene: TRBJ1-2; abundance: .; len: 15; v_gene: TRBV27; d_gene: .; CDR3nt: TGTGCCAGCAGTTTATCTTGGGGGTCTAACTATGGCTACACCTTC; CDR3aa: CASSLSWGSNYGYTF
j_gene: TRBJ2-3; abundance: .; len: 12; v_gene: TRBV2; d_gene: .; CDR3nt: TGTGCCAGCAGCCAACACGGGTTCCCATCGCATTTT; CDR3aa: CASSQHGFPSHF
j_gene: TRBJ2-7; abundance: .; len: 13; v_gene: TRBV2; d_gene: .; CDR3nt: TGTGCCAGCAGGGGCCCGCGAGGAGCCGAGCAGTACTTC; CDR3aa: CASRGPRGAEQYF
j_gene: TRBJ2-1; abundance: .; len: 12; v_gene: TRBV5-1; d_gene: .; CDR3nt: TGCGCCAGCAGCTTACTAGTTGGCGAGCAGTTCTTC; CDR3aa: CASSLLVGEQFF
j_gene: TRBJ1-1; abundance: .; len: 15; v_gene: TRBV30; d_gene: .; CDR3nt: TGTGCCTGGAGTTTGGGAGCCTCCTTGAACACTGAAGCTTTCTTT; CDR3aa: CAWSLGASLNTEAFF
j_gene: TRBJ1-5; abundance: few; len: 16; v_gene: TRBV4-2; d_gene: TRBD1; CDR3nt: TGTGCCAGCAGCCAAACCGGGACAGGTCTTAATCAGCCCCAGCATTTT; CDR3aa: CASSQTGTGLNQPQHF
j_gene: TRBJ1-1; abundance: .; len: 13; v_gene: TRBV18; d_gene: .; CDR3nt: TGTGCCAGCTCCCCCCCAGGGCCCACTGAAGCTTTCTTT; CDR3aa: CASSPPGPTEAFF
j_gene: TRBJ1-1; abundance: .; len: 12; v_gene: TRBV7-9; d_gene: .; CDR3nt: TGTGCCAGCAAGACGGACAGCCAAGGGGATTTCTTT; CDR3aa: CASKTDSQGDFF
j_gene: TRBJ1-1; abundance: .; len: 16; v_gene: TRBV3-1/TRBV3-2; d_gene: .; CDR3nt: TGTGCCAGCAGCCCCCAAGCAAGCGTTACGAACACTGAAGCTTTCTTT; CDR3aa: CASSPQASVTNTEAFF
j_gene: TRBJ1-5; abundance: .; len: 14; v_gene: TRBV6-5; d_gene: .; CDR3nt: TGTGCCAGCAAGTCGGTCAACACCGGTCAGCCCCAGCATTTT; CDR3aa: CASKSVNTGQPQHF
j_gene: TRBJ2-1; abundance: few; len: 12; v_gene: TRBV11-2; d_gene: .; CDR3nt: TGTGCCAGCAGCCCCCAGGGCAATGAGCAGTTCTTC; CDR3aa: CASSPQGNEQFF